The source of this TCR beta chain is a study of blood T cell repertoires in COVID-19. Study overall: Acute and convalescent COVID-19 specimens originated in the United States, Italy and Spain. Sources were T cells, B-cell-depleted T cells, or PBMCs; the material itself was cDNA or gDNA.

CDR1 is LGHDT, CDR2 YNNKEL, per germline (reference sequence). V shed 0 bases and J shed 9 bases, with 11 bases lying between them. This CDR3 is built from 14 residues. The authors' processing: Scientists estimated how many nucleated cells there were by amplifying reference gene primers. Generated by immunoSEQ multiplex PCR, the TCRdb table keeps only in-frame clones and is missing some. The D gene and trimming were derived from the DNA, and the V and J assignments and clone size from that table. The sample holds about 81,000 clones, about 88% seen once. Sequenced sample: peripheral blood. This sequence originates from a man in his 70s with active or convalescent COVID-19. The chain uses TRBV3-1 (or the pseudogene TRBV3-2) and TRBJ1-4; D is ambiguous. The CDR3 sequence: CASSQDSSGQKLFF. The CDR3 nucleotides are TGTGCCAGCAGCCAAGATTCCAGTGGGCAAAAACTGTTTTTT.